The 18 T cell receptor beta chains in this list originate from one sample, sequenced in a study of tumor and adjacent non-tumor tissue in lung cancer. The library came from three nested PCR rounds adapted from ARM-PCR protocols. TCRdb called the multiplex PCR reads again in MiXCR, with one record for every CDR3 protein. The sample has 120,000 to 150,000 distinct CDR3 sequences; around 65% are singletons. RNA was extracted from bulk tissue without any cell sorting. Sample: lung tumor tissue. The receptor source for this set is a man aged 55 to 70 with small cell lung cancer.

About this clonotype itself: This may stem from a read error, because a much larger clone lies one nucleotide away. The genes are TRBV20-1 and TRBJ2-5; 9 bases are a match to TRBD2. The CDR3 runs 15 residues. Trimming cost V 4 bases and J 4 bases; bases outside gene matches: 10. Per the germline V gene, CDR1 is DFQATT and CDR2 is SNEGSKA (reference sequence). The CDR3 nucleotides read TGCAGTGCTACGCGGACTAGCGTGAGTGCAGAGACCCAGTACTTC. This codes for CSATRTSVSAETQYF.

About this clonotype: The junction differs from germline at one of its ends, possibly a read error. The chain links TRBV11-2 to TRBJ1-5, with TRBD1 as a possible D gene (6 bases). This CDR3 comprises 13 residues. Germline loops: CDR1 SGHAT, CDR2 FQNNGV. The CDR3 region is CASCLDRSQPQHF. CDR3 bases: TGTGCCAGCTGCTTAGACAGGAGCCAGCCCCAGCATTTT.

Concerning this clonotype itself: A much more abundant neighbour one base away suggests this may be a read error. CDR3: CSTSEGQETQYF. The CDR3 coding sequence is TGCAGCACCTCCGAAGGGCAAGAGACCCAGTACTTC. The rearrangement uses TRBV29-1 and TRBJ2-5, with D unresolved. Per the germline V gene, CDR1 is SQVTM and CDR2 is ANQGSEA. Trimming left V 8 bases short and J 2 bases short, with 12 bases between. CDR3 length: 12 residues.

This clonotype has only a few counts. This rearrangement joins TRBV7-6 to TRBJ1-1; 11 bases align to TRBD1. CDR1 SGHVS and CDR2 FNYEAQ come from the germline V gene. After removal of 5 bases from V and 6 bases from J, the junction contained 5 bases not matched to a gene. The CDR3 sequence is 14 residues long. The CDR3 sequence is CASSPGQGAAEAFF. For the CDR3, the DNA is TGTGCCAGCAGCCCCGGACAGGGGGCGGCTGAAGCTTTCTTT.

On this clonotype: This may arise from a read error, as a much more abundant clone is one base away. The V gene is TRBV20-1, the J gene TRBJ1-1, with D maybe TRBD1 (5 bases). This CDR3 has 15 residues. Looked up from germline, CDR1 is DFQATT and CDR2 is SNEGSKA (reference sequence). Trimming left V 1 base short and J 1 base short, with 13 bases between. CDR3 nucleotides: TGCAGTGCTAGAGGTCTTGGTGGGACGAACACTGAAGCTTTCTTT. Protein sequence: CSARGLGGTNTEAFF.

Regarding this clonotype: A much larger clone lies a single base off, so this may be a read error. V gene TRBV6-5 combines with J gene TRBJ2-7; 9 nucleotides match TRBD1. Germline assignment: CDR1 MNHEY and CDR2 SVGAGI. The CDR3 extends over 15 amino acids. CDR3 sequence reads: CANSPDPGQGYEQYF. As DNA, the CDR3 is TGTGCCAACAGTCCTGACCCGGGACAGGGCTACGAGCAGTACTTC.

This chain connects TRBV6-1 to TRBJ2-7; 8 bases line up with TRBD1. Germline CDR1 reads MNHNS; CDR2 reads SASEGT. This CDR3 is 14 amino acids long. The CDR3 sequence: CASSEAWTGLERYV. CDR3 bases: TGTGCCAGCAGTGAGGCATGGACAGGGTTAGAGCGGTACGTC.

This clonotype was seen more than once but under ten times. The chain is built from TRBV20-1 and TRBJ2-7; perhaps D is TRBD1 or TRBD2 (5 bases each). This CDR3 has 12 amino acids. Looked up from germline, CDR1 is DFQATT and CDR2 is SNEGSKA (reference sequence). Between the trimmed V and J ends, which lost 2 bases and 3 bases, there was a span of 8 bases. The CDR3 bases are TGCAGTGCTAGACAGGGACGCTACGAGCAGTACTTC. Translated: CSARQGRYEQYF.

The genes are TRBV6-1 and TRBJ1-5, with a possible D match to TRBD1 (5 bases). The CDR3 has 13 residues. The germline V gene has CDR1 MNHNS and CDR2 SASEGT. Trimming took 5 bases from V and 11 from J, leaving 16 bases between them. The CDR3 loop reads CASSTIGGEAQHF. The CDR3 region has the DNA TGTGCCAGCAGTACTATTGGGGGTGAGGCCCAGCATTTT.

Concerning this clonotype: Germline is not matched at one junction end, which may reflect a read error. The V and J genes are TRBV29-1 and TRBJ2-3, with 13 bases matching TRBD2. The CDR3 runs to 14 residues. Germline CDR1 SQVTM, CDR2 ANQGSEA. The CDR3 DNA reads TGCAGCATGAGACTAGCGGGAGGCACAGATGCGCATTATTTT. Its protein is CSMRLAGGTDAHYF.

This clonotype is a singleton in its sample. Possible read error: a much larger clone is one base away. The V and J genes are TRBV12-3 or TRBV12-4 and TRBJ2-1; 9 bases align to TRBD1. The CDR3 is made up of 18 amino acids. The CDR3 loop is CACSTPPGQGSSYNEQFF. In nucleotides, the CDR3 is TGTGCCTGCAGTACCCCCCCGGGACAGGGAAGCTCCTACAATGAGCAGTTCTTC.

Note on this clonotype: A read error may account for a junction end that differs from germline. The chain is built from TRBV4-1 and TRBJ1-3; TRBD1 is a possible D gene (6 bases). Germline V gives CDR1 MGHRA, CDR2 YSYEKL. The CDR3 extends over 13 amino acids. CDR3 residues: CASSPEQGNTIYF. The CDR3 DNA reads as TGCGCCAGCAGCCCCGAACAGGGAAATACCATATATTTT.

Concerning this clonotype: Because it lacks the conserved phenylalanine or tryptophan at the end, this CDR3 is likely a read error. This rearrangement joins TRBV5-1 to TRBJ2-2; D remains ambiguous. The CDR3 has 15 amino acids. The V and J ends lost 0 bases and 2 bases respectively, with 8 bases between them. Germline V gives CDR1 SGHRS, CDR2 YFSETQ. CDR3 protein: CASSLGAKNTGELFS. In DNA, the CDR3 is TGCGCCAGCAGCTTGGGGGCGAAAAACACCGGGGAGCTGTTTTCT.

As to this clonotype: In this CDR3 the conserved last residue, phenylalanine or tryptophan, is missing, so a read error is likely. The CDR3 nucleotides are TGTGCCAGCAGCTTATCAGCGTTATGGAGCTCCTACAATGAGCAGTTCCTC. Translating it yields CASSLSALWSSYNEQFL. The chain employs TRBV11-2 and TRBJ2-1; no firm D call. The CDR3 has 17 amino acids. Between the trimmed V and J ends, which lost 2 bases and 0 bases, there was a span of 14 bases. The germline V gene has CDR1 SGHAT and CDR2 FQNNGV.

A remark on this clonotype: In this CDR3 the conserved last residue, phenylalanine or tryptophan, is missing, so a read error is likely. The rearrangement uses TRBV13 and TRBJ1-1, with no clear D. Germline CDR1 reads PRHDT; CDR2 reads FYEKMQ (reference sequence). V shed 6 bases and J shed 0 bases, with 14 bases lying between them. The CDR3 contains 15 residues. This CDR3 reads CASRSRGGMNTEAFS. CDR3 in DNA: TGTGCCAGCAGGTCTCGGGGAGGCATGAACACTGAAGCTTTCTCT.

As to this clonotype: A read error may account for a junction end that differs from germline. The chain links TRBV30 to TRBJ1-5; D may be TRBD1 (6 bases). Germline V gene sequence: CDR1 GTSNPN, CDR2 SVGIG (reference sequence). The CDR3 sequence is 13 residues long. The CDR3 nucleotides are TGTTCCTGGAGTGTAGCAGGGGAACTGCCCCAGCATTTT. Its translation: CSWSVAGELPQHF. Full variable domain (remainder filled in from reference TRBV30 and TRBJ1-5): SQTIHQWPATLVQPVGSPLSLECTVEGTSNPNLYWYRQAAGRGLQLLFYSVGIGQISSEVPQNLSASRPQDRQFILSSKKLLLSDSGFYLCSWSVAGELPQHFGDGTRLSIL.

As for this clonotype: One junction end does not reproduce the germline sequence, and a read error may be involved. The J gene is TRBJ1-5, the V gene TRBV4-2, with no clear D. Germline V CDR1 and CDR2: LGHNA, YNFKEQ. The CDR3 has 14 amino acids. DNA of the CDR3: TGTGCCAGCAACCAAGATCTTGGGAATCAGCCCCAGCACTTT. It is translated as CASNQDLGNQPQHF.

As for this clonotype: The junction does not match germline at one end; this may be a read error. The chain uses TRBV20-1 and TRBJ1-1, with 7 bases identical to TRBD1. The CDR3 covers 14 residues. From germline, CDR1 is DFQATT and CDR2 SNEGSKA (reference sequence). Written as DNA, the CDR3 is TGCAGTGCTAGTTTACAGGGGCCGGGTACTGGAGCTTTCTTT. Amino acid sequence: CSASLQGPGTGAFF.